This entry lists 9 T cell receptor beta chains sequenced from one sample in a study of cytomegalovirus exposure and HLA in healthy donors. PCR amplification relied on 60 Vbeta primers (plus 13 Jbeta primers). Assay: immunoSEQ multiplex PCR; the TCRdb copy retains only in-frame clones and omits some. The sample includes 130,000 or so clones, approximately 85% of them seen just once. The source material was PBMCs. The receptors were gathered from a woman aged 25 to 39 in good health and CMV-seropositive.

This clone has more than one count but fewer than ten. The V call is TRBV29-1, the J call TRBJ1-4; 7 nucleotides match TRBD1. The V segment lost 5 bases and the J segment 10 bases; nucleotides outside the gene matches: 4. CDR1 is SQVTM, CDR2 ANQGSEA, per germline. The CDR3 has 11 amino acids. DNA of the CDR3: TGCAGCGTTCACAGGGGCGGAAAACTGTTTTTT. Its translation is CSVHRGGKLFF.

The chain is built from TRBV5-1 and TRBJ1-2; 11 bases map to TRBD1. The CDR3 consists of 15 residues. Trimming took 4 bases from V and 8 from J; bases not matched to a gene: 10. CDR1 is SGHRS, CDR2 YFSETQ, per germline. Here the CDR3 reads CASSTEGQGAGGYTF. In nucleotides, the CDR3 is TGCGCCAGCAGCACGGAAGGACAGGGGGCTGGAGGCTACACCTTC.

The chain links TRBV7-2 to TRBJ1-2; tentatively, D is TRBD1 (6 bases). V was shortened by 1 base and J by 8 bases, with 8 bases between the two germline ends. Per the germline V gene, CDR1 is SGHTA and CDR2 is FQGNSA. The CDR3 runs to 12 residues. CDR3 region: CASSLGGGGYTF. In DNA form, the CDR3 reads TGTGCCAGCAGCTTAGGAGGGGGAGGCTACACCTTC.

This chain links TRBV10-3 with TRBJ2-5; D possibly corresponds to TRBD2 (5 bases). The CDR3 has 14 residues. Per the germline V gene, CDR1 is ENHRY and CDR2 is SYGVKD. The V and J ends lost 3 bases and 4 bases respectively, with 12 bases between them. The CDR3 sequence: CAISESGPRETQYF. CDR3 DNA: TGTGCCATCAGTGAAAGCGGTCCTAGAGAGACCCAGTACTTC.

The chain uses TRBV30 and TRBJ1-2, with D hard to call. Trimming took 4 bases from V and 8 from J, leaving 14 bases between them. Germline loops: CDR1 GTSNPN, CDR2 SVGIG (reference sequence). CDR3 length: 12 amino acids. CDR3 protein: CAWTPSGWGYTF. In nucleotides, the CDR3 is TGTGCCTGGACGCCCTCGGGTTGGGGCTACACCTTC.

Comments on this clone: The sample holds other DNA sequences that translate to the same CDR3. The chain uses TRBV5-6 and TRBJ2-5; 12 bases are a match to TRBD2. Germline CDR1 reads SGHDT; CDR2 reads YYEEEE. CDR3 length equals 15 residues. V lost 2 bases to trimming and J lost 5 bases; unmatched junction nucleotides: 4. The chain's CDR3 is CASSLLAGGRETQYF. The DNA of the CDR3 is TGTGCCAGCAGCTTACTAGCGGGGGGCAGGGAGACCCAGTACTTC.

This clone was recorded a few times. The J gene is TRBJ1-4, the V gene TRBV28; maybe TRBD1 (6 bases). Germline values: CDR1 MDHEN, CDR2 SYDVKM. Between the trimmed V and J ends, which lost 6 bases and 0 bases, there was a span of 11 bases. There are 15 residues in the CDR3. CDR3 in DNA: TGTGCCAGCAGGGACAGCCCGGCAACTAATGAAAAACTGTTTTTT. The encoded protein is CASRDSPATNEKLFF.

The CDR3 protein is CASSLGTGPNEQYF. For the CDR3, the DNA is TGTGCCAGCAGCTTAGGGACAGGACCCAACGAGCAGTACTTC. This rearrangement joins TRBV5-8 to TRBJ2-7, with TRBD1 identical over 8 bases. Germline loops: CDR1 SGHTS, CDR2 YDEGEE. Unmatched junction bases numbered 6, after V lost 2 bases and J lost 5 bases. The CDR3 spans 14 residues.

The CDR3 region has the DNA TGTGCCAGCAGCTTAAAACTGAAAGAGACCCAGTACTTC. It codes for CASSLKLKETQYF. The chain has TRBV13 and TRBJ2-5, with D hard to call. Trimming shortened V by 2 bases and J by 3 bases, and 7 bases separated the two germline ends. The CDR3 contains 13 residues. CDR1 and CDR2 (germline): PRHDT, FYEKMQ (reference sequence).